This T cell receptor (beta chain) was recovered during a study of T-cell reconstitution after alpha-beta-depleted transplantation in children. General study results and limits: Newly produced T cells mostly accounted for T-cell counts and diversity one year post-transplant.

J lost 6 bases, V lost 3 bases, and 7 bases had no gene match. The length of the CDR3 is 16 residues. Per the germline V gene, CDR1 is SGDLS and CDR2 is YYNGEE. Preparing the TCRbeta library involved the use of unique molecular identifiers. TCRdb independently ran MiXCR on the PCR reads; one entry per CDR3 protein. This sample carries around 960,000 distinct CDR3 sequences, under 30% of them seen once, and the ten largest clones take roughly 27%. About this clonotype: Its specificity is unknown.

This sequence was found in a boy under two years old who had a stem cell transplant for SCID, so the T cells may come from the graft donor. Here the sequenced sample was PBMCs, mostly from graft donor cells, taken 360 days after TCRalphabeta/CD19-depleted stem cell transplant. V usage is TRBV9 and J usage is TRBJ2-1; 12 bases are shared with TRBD2. CDR3 DNA: TGTGCCAGCAGCGAGAGGACTAGCGGGGTCCTCAATGAGCAGTTCTTC. Protein: CASSERTSGVLNEQFF. The whole variable domain, remainder taken from reference TRBV9 and TRBJ2-1, is DSGVTQTPKHLITATGQRVTLRCSPRSGDLSVYWYQQSLDQGLQFLIQYYNGEERAKGNILERFSAQQFPDLHSELNLSSLELGDSALYFCASSERTSGVLNEQFFGPGTRLTVL.